This T cell receptor beta chain is drawn from a study of control samples from healthy donors and cancer patients. The assay was immunoSEQ multiplex PCR, and TCRdb's table has in-frame clones only and misses some. The repertoire holds 78,000 or so clones, with around four fifths as singletons. This CDR3 contains 17 residues. Germline V gene sequence: CDR1 SGHDN, CDR2 FVKESK. J was trimmed by 8 bases and V by 3 bases; bases with no gene match: 15. This clonotype was sampled from a middle-aged man in good health. The specimen sequenced was blood. The chain is built from TRBV14 and TRBJ2-3; 9 positions agree with TRBD1. CDR3 bases: TGTGCCAGCAGCCATACCAGACAGGGGGTGAGGCTAGGTACGCAGTATTTT. Protein: CASSHTRQGVRLGTQYF.